Following are 27 T cell receptor beta chains from one sample sequenced in a study of blood T cell repertoires in COVID-19. Sequencing used immunoSEQ multiplex PCR; TCRdb keeps in-frame clones, though not all of them. This sample has 300,000 to 350,000 clones, with about 87% found just once. What was sequenced was PBMCs or T cells enriched from blood (not recorded which). The receptor set was obtained from a young woman who had recovered from COVID-19.

In this sample, this clone turned up once. J is TRBJ2-5 and V is TRBV30; the match to TRBD2 covers 12 bases. The germline V gene has CDR1 GTSNPN and CDR2 SVGIG (reference sequence). V gave up 3 bases and J gave up 3 bases; unmatched junction bases: 5. This CDR3 comprises 15 residues. Here the CDR3 DNA reads TGTGCCTGGAGGCCGAGACTAGCGGGGGAAGAGACCCAGTACTTC. Its translation is CAWRPRLAGEETQYF. Combining the CDR3 with reference TRBV30 and TRBJ2-5 gives the whole variable domain SQTIHQWPATLVQPVGSPLSLECTVEGTSNPNLYWYRQAAGRGLQLLFYSVGIGQISSEVPQNLSASRPQDRQFILSSKKLLLSDSGFYLCAWRPRLAGEETQYFGPGTRLLVL.

Only a few counts were recorded for this clone. The chain joins TRBV19 to TRBJ1-5, with 12 bases that match TRBD1. Germline CDR1 reads LNHDA; CDR2 reads SQIVND (reference sequence). The V gene end was trimmed by 3 bases and the J gene end by 5 bases; junction bases not matched to a gene: 8. There are 17 residues in the CDR3. The CDR3 DNA reads TGTGCCAGTAGTATCGGGACAGGGGGCGAAGGGTATCAGCCCCAGCATTTT. Its protein is CASSIGTGGEGYQPQHF. Full variable domain (rest looked up from reference TRBV19 and TRBJ1-5): DGGITQSPKYLFRKEGQNVTLSCEQNLNHDAMYWYRQDPGQGLRLIYYSQIVNDFQKGDIAEGYSVSREKKESFPLTVTSAQKNPTAFYLCASSIGTGGEGYQPQHFGDGTRLSIL.

The chain has TRBV5-1 and TRBJ1-1; TRBD1 matches at 7 bases. The CDR3 runs 15 residues. V lost 4 bases to trimming and J lost 4 bases; unmatched junction nucleotides: 10. Looked up from germline, CDR1 is SGHRS and CDR2 is YFSETQ. The CDR3 DNA reads TGCGCCAGCAGCATACAGGGGCACCGAGGCACTGAAGCTTTCTTT. This translates into CASSIQGHRGTEAFF.

The chain carries TRBV5-1 and TRBJ1-2; 12 bases line up with TRBD1. This CDR3 has 14 residues. The V gene end was trimmed by 5 bases and the J gene end by 8 bases; junction bases not matched to a gene: 7. Looked up from germline, CDR1 is SGHRS and CDR2 is YFSETQ. The CDR3 DNA sequence: TGCGCCAGCAGTCCGGGACAGGGGGCGACGGGCTACACCTTC. Protein: CASSPGQGATGYTF.

V and J are TRBV7-9 and TRBJ2-7, with 8 bases that match TRBD2. This CDR3 has 16 residues. CDR1 is SEHNR and CDR2 is FQNEAQ in the germline V gene (reference sequence). V was clipped by 1 base and J by 4 bases; unmatched bases: 9. CDR3 residues: CASSLGQAGVGYEQYF. The CDR3 bases are TGTGCCAGCAGCTTAGGACAAGCGGGAGTTGGTTACGAGCAGTACTTC.

The CDR3 coding sequence is TGTGCCAGCAGTTTTCGGACAGGGTGGTCCTACGAGCAGTACTTC. It codes for CASSFRTGWSYEQYF. The chain carries TRBV28 and TRBJ2-7; 8 bases are shared with TRBD1. Germline V gives CDR1 MDHEN, CDR2 SYDVKM. This CDR3 spans 15 amino acids. Trimming took 3 bases from V and 1 from J; bases not matched to a gene: 5.

This CDR3 reads CASSYRRGLNKEAFF. The CDR3 coding sequence is TGTGCCAGCAGTTACAGGAGGGGGCTTAACAAAGAAGCTTTCTTT. This rearrangement joins TRBV6-5 to TRBJ1-1, with 7 bases aligning to TRBD1. Germline V gene data show CDR1 as MNHEY and CDR2 as SVGAGI. With 2 bases clipped from V and 8 bases from J, the junction kept 11 bases outside the gene matches. The CDR3 covers 15 residues.

The rearrangement uses TRBV18 and TRBJ1-4; D is uncertain. The CDR3 consists of 15 residues. Germline V lookup: CDR1 KGHSH, CDR2 LQKENI. Trimming left V 5 bases short and J 0 bases short, with 10 bases between. DNA of the CDR3: TGTGCCAGCTCATCACAGCGAGCAACTAATGAAAAACTGTTTTTT. It encodes CASSSQRATNEKLFF.

The rearrangement uses TRBV28 and TRBJ2-6; no definite D call. This CDR3 contains 16 residues. V was pared by 6 bases and J by 4 bases, with 16 bases between. Germline loops: CDR1 MDHEN, CDR2 SYDVKM. The CDR3 bases are TGTGCCAGCAGGACCCATGATTGGGCCGGGGCCAACGTCCTGACTTTC. Its translation is CASRTHDWAGANVLTF.

This chain joins TRBV28 and TRBJ2-7; possibly TRBD1 for D (5 bases). From germline, CDR1 is MDHEN and CDR2 SYDVKM. V shed 5 bases and J shed 3 bases, with 14 bases lying between them. This CDR3 is 14 amino acids long. The CDR3 sequence: CASSGAAQVYEQYF. For the CDR3, the DNA is TGTGCCAGCAGTGGTGCCGCACAGGTCTACGAGCAGTACTTC. The variable domain in full, completed from reference TRBV28 and TRBJ2-7, reads DVKVTQSSRYLVKRTGEKVFLECVQDMDHENMFWYRQDPGLGLRLIYFSYDVKMKEKGDIPEGYSVSREKKERFSLILESASTNQTSMYLCASSGAAQVYEQYFGPGTRLTVT.

The V call is TRBV6-1, the J call TRBJ2-1; 13 nucleotides match TRBD2. This CDR3 is 16 amino acids long. Germline V gene data show CDR1 as MNHNS and CDR2 as SASEGT. V was pared by 4 bases and J by 7 bases, with 7 bases of the junction left unmatched. The CDR3 reads CASSAPLGLAGNEQFF. Here the CDR3 DNA reads TGTGCCAGCAGTGCCCCGTTGGGACTAGCGGGGAATGAGCAGTTCTTC.

The table lists this clone with a count of one. The CDR3 sequence: CASGRTEDYGYTF. Written as DNA, the CDR3 is TGTGCCAGCGGACGGACAGAAGACTATGGCTACACCTTC. The chain combines TRBV6-5 with TRBJ1-2; D perhaps matches TRBD1 (6 bases). The germline CDR1 and CDR2 sequences are MNHEY and SVGAGI. Between the trimmed V and J ends, which lost 8 bases and 3 bases, there was a span of 13 bases. CDR3 length: 13 residues.

The sample holds a few counts of this clone. J is TRBJ1-5 and V is TRBV28, with 7 bases aligning to TRBD1. This CDR3 region has 13 residues. Germline trimming cut 6 bases from V and 8 bases from J; bases unmatched to any gene: 7. Germline CDR1 is MDHEN and CDR2 is SYDVKM. The CDR3 nucleotides read TGTGCCAGCAGGACAGGGAAGGCAAAGCCCCAGCATTTT. This sequence encodes CASRTGKAKPQHF.

The CDR3 reads CASSYGTGLMNTEAFF. Written as DNA, the CDR3 is TGTGCCAGCAGTTACGGGACAGGTCTCATGAACACTGAAGCTTTCTTT. The chain has TRBV6-5 and TRBJ1-1; 8 positions match TRBD1. The ends lost 2 bases at V and 0 bases at J; junction bases unmatched: 5. The CDR3 loop spans 16 amino acids. CDR1 and CDR2 from the germline V gene are MNHEY and SVGAGI.

This rearrangement joins TRBV20-1 to TRBJ2-5; 7 bases fit TRBD2. With V trimmed by 3 bases and J by 2 bases, 9 bases remained unmatched. Germline CDR1 reads DFQATT; CDR2 reads SNEGSKA (reference sequence). There are 15 residues in the CDR3. CDR3 DNA sequence: TGCAGTGCTAGTCCTATGGGGGGGTCTCAAGAGACCCAGTACTTC. This translates into CSASPMGGSQETQYF.

The chain uses TRBV5-1 and TRBJ1-2; tentatively, D is TRBD1 (6 bases). CDR1 and CDR2 from the germline V gene are SGHRS and YFSETQ. CDR3 length: 15 amino acids. V lost 5 bases, J lost 3 bases, and 17 bases lay in between. The CDR3 region is CASRKVQGGDYGYTF. The DNA for the CDR3 is TGCGCCAGCAGAAAGGTACAAGGGGGTGACTATGGCTACACCTTC.

This clone was seen a single time. The rearrangement links TRBV19 to TRBJ1-1; D uncertain. Germline V lookup: CDR1 LNHDA, CDR2 SQIVND (reference sequence). V gave up 6 bases and J gave up 1 base, with 15 bases separating them. This CDR3 spans 15 amino acids. CDR3 sequence: CASSQSGGWNTEAFF. Written as DNA, the CDR3 is TGTGCCAGTAGCCAGTCGGGAGGTTGGAACACTGAAGCTTTCTTT.

The rearrangement links TRBV27 to TRBJ1-5; the D is unclear. This CDR3 region has 13 residues. V was pared by 8 bases and J by 11 bases, with 19 bases between. Germline V gene sequence: CDR1 MNHEY, CDR2 SMNVEV (reference sequence). CDR3: CASGYRSGLAQHF. The CDR3 DNA reads TGTGCCAGCGGGTATAGGTCTGGACTCGCCCAGCATTTT.

This rearrangement joins TRBV27 to TRBJ1-6; the D is unclear. V shed 5 bases and J shed 13 bases, with 12 bases lying between them. The CDR3 runs 12 residues. Germline V lookup: CDR1 MNHEY, CDR2 SMNVEV (reference sequence). The chain's CDR3 is CASSGPPLPLHF. CDR3 nucleotide sequence: TGTGCCAGCAGTGGCCCACCGCTCCCCCTCCACTTT.

The rearrangement joins TRBV4-2 to TRBJ1-2, with unresolved D. The germline CDR1 and CDR2 sequences are LGHNA and YNFKEQ. Trimming left V 0 bases short and J 4 bases short, with 9 bases between. The CDR3 has 14 amino acids. CDR3 sequence: CASSQDRGFYGYTF. The DNA of the CDR3 is TGTGCCAGCAGCCAAGATCGGGGTTTCTATGGCTACACCTTC.

The chain links TRBV11-3 to TRBJ1-1; 10 bases align to TRBD1. Germline CDR1 and CDR2: SGHNT and YENEEA. The CDR3 totals 17 residues. The junction had 6 bases not matched to a gene; V was cut back by 0 bases and J by 2 bases. The CDR3 DNA sequence: TGTGCCAGCAGCTTAGAATCGATGACAGGGGGCAACACTGAAGCTTTCTTT. This translates into CASSLESMTGGNTEAFF. The whole variable domain, remainder taken from reference TRBV11-3 and TRBJ1-1, is EAGVVQSPRYKIIEKKQPVAFWCNPISGHNTLYWYLQNLGQGPELLIRYENEEAVDDSQLPKDRFSAERLKGVDSTLKIQPAELGDSAVYLCASSLESMTGGNTEAFFGQGTRLTVV.

This rearrangement joins TRBV28 to TRBJ1-4, with a weak D call TRBD1 (6 bases). The CDR3 contains 13 residues. In germline, CDR1 is MDHEN, CDR2 SYDVKM. Here the CDR3 reads CASWDGTNEKLFF. In nucleotides, the CDR3 is TGTGCAAGTTGGGACGGGACAAACGAAAAACTGTTTTTT.

The chain links TRBV9 to TRBJ2-3, with 9 nucleotides matching TRBD2. Unmatched junction bases numbered 9, after V lost 0 bases and J lost 1 base. Germline loops: CDR1 SGDLS, CDR2 YYNGEE. The CDR3 totals 18 residues. The CDR3 bases are TGTGCCAGCAGCGTAGATAGCGGGAGAGGGGGCGGCACAGATACGCAGTATTTT. It encodes CASSVDSGRGGGTDTQYF.

The V and J genes are TRBV5-1 and TRBJ1-4, with unresolved D. The CDR3 has 14 amino acids. Germline loops: CDR1 SGHRS, CDR2 YFSETQ. V lost 0 bases to trimming and J lost 3 bases, with 6 bases between them. The chain's CDR3 is CASSLDTSNEKLFF. The CDR3 coding sequence is TGCGCCAGCAGCTTGGACACGTCTAATGAAAAACTGTTTTTT.

The rearrangement joins TRBV4-2 to TRBJ1-2; the match to TRBD1 covers 7 bases. The V and J ends lost 0 bases and 0 bases, in that order; junction bases with no gene match: 7. This CDR3 is 17 amino acids long. Germline values: CDR1 LGHNA, CDR2 YNFKEQ. CDR3 sequence reads: CASSQEINRGANYGYTF. CDR3 sequence (DNA): TGTGCCAGCAGCCAAGAGATAAACAGGGGCGCTAACTATGGCTACACCTTC.

The genes are TRBV6-6 and TRBJ2-1, with TRBD2 matching 13 bases. With V trimmed by 5 bases and J by 12 bases, 13 bases remained unmatched. The length of the CDR3 is 16 residues. The germline V gene has CDR1 MNHNY and CDR2 SVGAGI (reference sequence). This chain's CDR3 is CASSLPRTSGGLWQFF. In DNA form, the CDR3 reads TGTGCCAGCAGTCTCCCTCGGACTAGCGGGGGCCTCTGGCAGTTCTTC.

The DNA of the CDR3 is TGTGCCAGCAGGGGGCTCGTCAACTATGGCTACACCTTC. It is translated as CASRGLVNYGYTF. The chain has TRBV7-9 and TRBJ1-2, with D possibly matching TRBD1 (5 bases). V lost 6 bases and J 2 bases, leaving 10 bases between the germline ends. This CDR3 region has 13 residues. Germline-derived CDR1 and CDR2 are SEHNR and FQNEAQ (reference sequence).